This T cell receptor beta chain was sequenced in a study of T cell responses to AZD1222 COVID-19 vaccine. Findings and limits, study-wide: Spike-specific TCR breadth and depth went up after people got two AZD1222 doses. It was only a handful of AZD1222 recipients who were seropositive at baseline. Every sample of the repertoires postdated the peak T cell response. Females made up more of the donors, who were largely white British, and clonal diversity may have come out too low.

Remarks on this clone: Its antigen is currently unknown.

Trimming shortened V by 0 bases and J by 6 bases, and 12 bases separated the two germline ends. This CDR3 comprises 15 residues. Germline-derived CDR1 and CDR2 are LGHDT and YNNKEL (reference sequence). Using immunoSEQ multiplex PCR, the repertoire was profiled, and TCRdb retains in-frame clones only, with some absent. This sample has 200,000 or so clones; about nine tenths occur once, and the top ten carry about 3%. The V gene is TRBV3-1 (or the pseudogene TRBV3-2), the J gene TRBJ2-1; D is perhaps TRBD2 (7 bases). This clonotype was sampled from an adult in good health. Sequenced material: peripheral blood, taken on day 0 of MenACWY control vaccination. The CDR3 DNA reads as TGTGCCAGCAGCCAAGAACGGCGGGGGCGCAATGAGCAGTTCTTC. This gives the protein CASSQERRGRNEQFF.